This entry features one TCR beta chain sequence. The antigen is unknown. These data belong to a study of radiotherapy plus CTLA-4 blockade in lung cancer. From germline, CDR1 is SQVTM and CDR2 ANQGSEA. V lost 4 bases and J lost 0; bases outside the gene matches: 9. This CDR3 is built from 15 residues. Some clones are missing from TCRdb's copy, which holds only in-frame ones; the method was immunoSEQ multiplex PCR. Of about 28,000 clones listed, over 75% were seen once; the top ten hold 7% to 8%. Findings and limits, study-wide: Reports state that early shifts in blood T cell clones, with interferon-beta, best predicted response. In blood, TCR clones derived from the tumor expanded after radiotherapy plus ipilimumab.

The source of this sequence is a human donor with non-small cell lung cancer who had stable disease on radiotherapy plus ipilimumab. V and J are TRBV29-1 and TRBJ2-7; 7 nucleotides align to TRBD1. The specimen comprised peripheral blood, sampled from a patient treated with radiotherapy plus ipilimumab. In nucleotides, the CDR3 is TGCAGCGTTGCCGGGACAGCCGGTAGCTCCTACGAGCAGTACTTC. This sequence encodes CSVAGTAGSSYEQYF.